This record looks at one T cell receptor (beta chain) sequence and its context. Antigen: not known. The sample belongs to a study of T-cell memory formation after mild COVID-19. The CDR3 is made up of 16 amino acids. V gave up 6 bases and J gave up 1 base; unmatched junction bases: 8. Germline loops: CDR1 SGHRS, CDR2 YFSETQ. 5'RACE primed from the constant segment yielded TCR alpha and TCR beta cDNA libraries bearing sample barcodes and UMIs. A single record per CDR3 protein comes from TCRdb applying MiXCR to the 5' RACE reads. Among some 210,000 distinct CDR3 sequences, about 16% were seen once, and the ten largest hold about 2.4%. General study results and limits: CD4+ contracting clones were mainly CM and EM; CD8+ ones, EMRA.

Sequenced input: PBMCs or a T cell subset sorted from them (not recorded which). The source is an adult woman who had mild COVID-19 (a few samples of this study predate the infection). Cell type and time point are not known. This chain joins TRBV5-1 and TRBJ2-2, with 8 bases identical to TRBD1. Here the CDR3 DNA reads TGCGCCAGCACTCAGAGGACAGGGCTGAACACCGGGGAGCTGTTTTTT. Its protein is CASTQRTGLNTGELFF.